A single sample gave rise to the 26 T cell receptor beta chains below, sequenced in a study of blood T cell repertoires in COVID-19. Using immunoSEQ multiplex PCR, the repertoire was profiled, and TCRdb retains in-frame clones only, with some absent. The data contain 300,000 to 400,000 clones, roughly 85% of them seen just once; the ten biggest clones take up 3.5% to 4.5%. The sequencing input was PBMCs or T cells enriched from blood (not recorded which). Receptors were obtained from a woman aged 40 to 50 with acute COVID-19.

V is TRBV12-1 and J is TRBJ2-7; the table names TRBD2, a call not compared with the DNA. TRBV12-1 is a listed pseudogene. This CDR3 region has 18 residues. In DNA form, the CDR3 reads TGTGCCAGCAGCTACGAACTTCCGGGACTAGCGGGGGCCTACGAGCAGTACTTC. It codes for CASSYELPGLAGAYEQYF.

The genes are TRBV20-1 and TRBJ2-3; maybe TRBD2 (7 bases). CDR1 is DFQATT, CDR2 SNEGSKA, per germline (reference sequence). Between the trimmed V and J ends, which lost 3 bases and 2 bases, there was a span of 27 bases. The CDR3 is made up of 19 amino acids. The CDR3 sequence is CSASQGGGPDSGPTDTQYF. The CDR3 region has the DNA TGCAGTGCTAGTCAAGGGGGGGGGCCCGACTCAGGACCCACAGATACGCAGTATTTT.

This chain connects TRBV4-2 to TRBJ1-1, with D uncertain. V dropped 4 bases and J dropped 12 bases, with 21 bases sitting between them. CDR1 and CDR2 from the germline V gene are LGHNA and YNFKEQ. The CDR3 contains 14 residues. The CDR3 DNA sequence: TGTGCCAGCAGCCTAAACCCCGGGTCCTTCATTCCTTTCTTT. This gives the protein CASSLNPGSFIPFF.

Only one count was recorded for this clone. The chain joins TRBV5-1 to TRBJ1-5; TRBD1 might be the D (5 bases). V was shortened by 4 bases and J by 4 bases, with 15 bases between the two germline ends. The CDR3 contains 15 residues. CDR1 is SGHRS and CDR2 is YFSETQ in the germline V gene. The CDR3 protein is CASSAGTDPNQPQHF. In DNA, the CDR3 is TGCGCCAGCAGCGCGGGGACCGATCCTAATCAGCCCCAGCATTTT.

The genes are TRBV15 and TRBJ2-7; D might be TRBD1 (5 bases). The germline CDR1 and CDR2 sequences are LNHNV and YYDKDF (reference sequence). Deletions cut 1 base from V and 3 bases from J, with 16 bases between. This CDR3 region has 16 residues. In DNA, the CDR3 is TGTGCCACCAGCAGAGTCGGGCAGGGTATCCTCTACGAGCAGTACTTC. This codes for CATSRVGQGILYEQYF.

V and J are TRBV2 and TRBJ2-1, with TRBD2 matching 10 bases. Per the germline V gene, CDR1 is SNHLY and CDR2 is FYNNEI. The CDR3 is 15 residues long. V gave up 1 base and J gave up 8 bases; unmatched junction bases: 5. The CDR3 loop reads CASSEVGSGGYEQFF. For the CDR3, the DNA is TGTGCCAGCAGTGAAGTGGGTAGCGGGGGGTATGAGCAGTTCTTC.

The chain carries TRBV29-1 and TRBJ2-5; no reliable D call. Germline values: CDR1 SQVTM, CDR2 ANQGSEA. The CDR3 has 12 amino acids. V was pared by 2 bases and J by 1 base, with 5 bases between. CDR3 nucleotides: TGCAGCGTTGAAATAGTCCAAGAGACCCAGTACTTC. This gives the protein CSVEIVQETQYF.

V is TRBV5-8 and J is TRBJ2-7, with 11 bases identical to TRBD2. CDR3 length equals 15 residues. The V gene's germline CDR1 is SGHTS and CDR2 YDEGEE. Trimming took 6 bases from V and 3 from J; bases not matched to a gene: 8. The chain's CDR3 is CASTHRLAGRYEQYF. The CDR3 coding sequence is TGTGCCAGCACCCATCGACTAGCGGGGCGCTACGAGCAGTACTTC.

Concerning this clone: This CDR3 is also generated by other DNA sequences in the sample. The V gene is TRBV18, the J gene TRBJ1-5; D gene ambiguous. The CDR3 loop spans 13 amino acids. Deletions cut 3 bases from V and 7 bases from J, with 10 bases between. CDR1 is KGHSH and CDR2 is LQKENI in the germline V gene. The DNA for the CDR3 is TGTGCCAGCTCACCGTCCGGAGGGCAGCCCCAGCATTTT. Residues: CASSPSGGQPQHF. The variable domain in full, completed from reference TRBV18 and TRBJ1-5, reads NAGVMQNPRHLVRRRGQEARLRCSPMKGHSHVYWYRQLPEEGLKFMVYLQKENIIDESGMPKERFSAEFPKEGPSILRIQQVVRGDSAAYFCASSPSGGQPQHFGDGTRLSIL.

The V gene is TRBV5-1, the J gene TRBJ2-1; 11 bases agree with TRBD2. The CDR3 covers 14 residues. The trim removed 5 bases at V and 7 bases at J, leaving 5 bases unmatched. Germline V gene lookup returns CDR1 SGHRS and CDR2 YFSETQ. The CDR3, as DNA: TGCGCCAGCAGACTAGCGGGGGTGGGAAATGAGCAGTTCTTC. Protein sequence: CASRLAGVGNEQFF.

The rearrangement uses TRBV6-5 and TRBJ1-2; no definite D call. CDR1 is MNHEY and CDR2 is SVGAGI in the germline V gene. Trimming took off 7 bases at V and 0 bases at J, with 15 bases between the two ends. CDR3 length: 15 amino acids. CDR3 region: CASMLRPTTNYGYTF. In DNA, the CDR3 is TGTGCCAGCATGCTGAGGCCGACCACTAACTATGGCTACACCTTC.

The chain carries TRBV7-2 and TRBJ2-1, with a tentative D call TRBD1 (5 bases). Looked up from germline, CDR1 is SGHTA and CDR2 is FQGNSA. Trimming shortened V by 1 base and J by 5 bases, and 12 bases separated the two germline ends. CDR3 size: 15 residues. The CDR3 protein is CASSLESGPNNEQFF. CDR3 nucleotide sequence: TGTGCCAGCAGCTTAGAATCAGGGCCTAACAATGAGCAGTTCTTC.

The CDR3 nucleotides read TGCAGCGTAGAAAGGACAGGGGCCACAGATACGCAGTATTTT. This translates into CSVERTGATDTQYF. This chain joins TRBV29-1 and TRBJ2-3; 9 bases line up with TRBD1. V trimming: 6 bases; J trimming: 2 bases; junction bases outside the gene matches: 6. The V gene's germline CDR1 is SQVTM and CDR2 ANQGSEA. CDR3 length: 14 residues.

In its sample, this clone was seen once. The chain employs TRBV9 and TRBJ2-1, with a weak D call TRBD1 (5 bases). The CDR3 is made up of 15 amino acids. The germline V gene has CDR1 SGDLS and CDR2 YYNGEE. Trimming took 2 bases from V and 4 from J, leaving 13 bases between them. CDR3 amino acids: CASSVQGSLYNEQFF. CDR3 sequence (DNA): TGTGCCAGCAGCGTTCAGGGTTCCCTTTACAATGAGCAGTTCTTC.

The J gene is TRBJ1-2, the V gene TRBV2; D perhaps matches TRBD1 (6 bases). CDR3 length equals 15 residues. The V and J ends lost 1 base and 3 bases respectively, with 12 bases between them. Germline V gene sequence: CDR1 SNHLY, CDR2 FYNNEI. This CDR3 is CASSEGQARDYGYTF. The CDR3 DNA sequence: TGTGCCAGCAGTGAAGGACAGGCTAGGGACTATGGCTACACCTTC.

V is TRBV19 and J is TRBJ1-3; a weak D match, TRBD1 (5 bases). The V and J ends lost 5 bases and 4 bases respectively, with 21 bases between them. The germline CDR1 and CDR2 sequences are LNHDA and SQIVND (reference sequence). CDR3 length: 17 amino acids. Here the CDR3 reads CASSPLPDTRVGNTIYF. In nucleotides, the CDR3 is TGTGCCAGTAGTCCTCTCCCGGACACCCGGGTAGGAAACACCATATATTTT.

The rearrangement links TRBV3-1 (or the pseudogene TRBV3-2) to TRBJ2-1, with TRBD2 matching 9 bases. This CDR3 is 16 amino acids long. In germline, CDR1 is LGHDT, CDR2 YNNKEL (reference sequence). Trimming took 0 bases from V and 7 from J; bases not matched to a gene: 7. CDR3 residues: CASSQEGAGGANEQFF. DNA of the CDR3: TGTGCCAGCAGCCAAGAAGGGGCGGGAGGGGCGAATGAGCAGTTCTTC.

The chain employs TRBV5-1 and TRBJ1-1; 9 nucleotides agree with TRBD1. V was clipped by 0 bases and J by 3 bases; unmatched bases: 3. CDR1 is SGHRS, CDR2 YFSETQ, per germline. This CDR3 has 15 amino acids. The CDR3 DNA reads as TGCGCCAGCAGCTTGGCGGACAGGGGATACACTGAAGCTTTCTTT. It translates to CASSLADRGYTEAFF.

The chain is built from TRBV28 and TRBJ2-7; 8 bases are a match to TRBD1. V dropped 3 bases and J dropped 6; count of bases not matched to a gene: 4. Germline CDR1 reads MDHEN; CDR2 reads SYDVKM. The CDR3 spans 13 residues. In DNA form, the CDR3 reads TGTGCCAGCAGTTTGGACAGGGCGTTCGAGCAGTACTTC. Translating it yields CASSLDRAFEQYF.

J is TRBJ2-1 and V is TRBV28; 11 positions match TRBD2. Germline values: CDR1 MDHEN, CDR2 SYDVKM. V was clipped by 7 bases and J by 6 bases; unmatched bases: 17. This CDR3 has 18 residues. The DNA of the CDR3 is TGTGCCAGCACCGGGGGGCTAGCGGGAGGATTTGGCGGCAATGAGCAGTTCTTC. It translates to CASTGGLAGGFGGNEQFF.

The CDR3 loop reads CASSIWGSGGSETQYF. CDR3 bases: TGTGCCAGTAGTATTTGGGGTAGCGGGGGCTCGGAGACCCAGTACTTC. V usage is TRBV19 and J usage is TRBJ2-5, with 9 bases lining up with TRBD2. The length of the CDR3 is 16 residues. The germline V gene has CDR1 LNHDA and CDR2 SQIVND (reference sequence). J gave up 5 bases and V 3 bases, and 10 bases lay outside the gene matches.

This sequence joins TRBV7-2 and TRBJ1-4; D ambiguous. Germline V CDR1 and CDR2: SGHTA, FQGNSA. The CDR3 runs 13 residues. V dropped 2 bases and J dropped 7 bases, with 8 bases sitting between them. CDR3 amino acids: CASSLLPSEKLFF. The CDR3 DNA is TGTGCCAGCAGCTTATTACCGAGTGAAAAACTGTTTTTT.

This sequence joins TRBV4-2 and TRBJ2-5; D is unclear. V was cut by 0 bases and J by 9 bases, with 8 bases left in between. Looked up from germline, CDR1 is LGHNA and CDR2 is YNFKEQ. The CDR3 contains 12 residues. The CDR3 coding sequence is TGTGCCAGCAGCCAAGAATCAGTCCCCCAGTACTTC. Protein: CASSQESVPQYF.

J is TRBJ2-1 and V is TRBV4-2; TRBD2 is a possible D gene (7 bases). The CDR3 covers 16 residues. Trimming stripped 3 bases from V and 4 bases from J, with 16 bases between. Germline CDR1 and CDR2: LGHNA and YNFKEQ. The CDR3 DNA reads as TGTGCCAGCAGCCATGATTTGGGGGGGGCTTACAATGAGCAGTTCTTC. This sequence encodes CASSHDLGGAYNEQFF.

The chain recombines TRBV28 with TRBJ1-4, with D maybe TRBD1 (6 bases). The CDR3 sequence is 15 residues long. Germline loops: CDR1 MDHEN, CDR2 SYDVKM. V was shortened by 6 bases and J by 8 bases, with 19 bases between the two germline ends. The CDR3 nucleotides read TGTGCCAGCAGCCCCCCAGGGGCCGGGGCGGAAAAACTGTTTTTT. Translated, it gives CASSPPGAGAEKLFF. Looking up the rest from reference TRBV28 and TRBJ1-4 gives the full variable domain: DVKVTQSSRYLVKRTGEKVFLECVQDMDHENMFWYRQDPGLGLRLIYFSYDVKMKEKGDIPEGYSVSREKKERFSLILESASTNQTSMYLCASSPPGAGAEKLFFGSGTQLSVL.

The gene calls are TRBV5-1 and TRBJ1-5; 7 bases agree with TRBD1. In germline, CDR1 is SGHRS, CDR2 YFSETQ. The CDR3 consists of 14 residues. V gave up 4 bases and J gave up 0 bases; unmatched junction bases: 1. Here the CDR3 reads CASSPGGSNQPQHF. CDR3 in DNA: TGCGCCAGCAGCCCAGGGGGTAGCAATCAGCCCCAGCATTTT.